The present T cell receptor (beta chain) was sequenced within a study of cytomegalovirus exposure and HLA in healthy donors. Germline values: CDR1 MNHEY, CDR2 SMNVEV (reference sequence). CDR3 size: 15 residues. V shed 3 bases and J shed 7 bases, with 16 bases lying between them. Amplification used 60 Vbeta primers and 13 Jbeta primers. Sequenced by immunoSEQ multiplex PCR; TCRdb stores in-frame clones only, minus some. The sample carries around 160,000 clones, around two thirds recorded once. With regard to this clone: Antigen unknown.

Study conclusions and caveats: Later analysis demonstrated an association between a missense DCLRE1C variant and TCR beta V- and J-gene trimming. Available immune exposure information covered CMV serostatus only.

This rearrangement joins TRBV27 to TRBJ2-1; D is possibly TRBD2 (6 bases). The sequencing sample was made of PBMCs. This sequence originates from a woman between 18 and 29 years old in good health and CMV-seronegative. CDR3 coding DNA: TGTGCCAGCAGTTTCCGCGGGACGAGCAGGAATGAGCAGTTCTTC. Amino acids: CASSFRGTSRNEQFF.